The clone carrying this T cell receptor beta chain has a handful of counts. Its matching antigen is unknown. This record belongs to a study of T cells in Graves' hyperthyroidism and ophthalmopathy. Study-wide results and caveats: With a median lead of 6.5 months before onset, the model predicted ophthalmopathy.

Researchers took RNA transcripts and amplified the TCR beta CDR3 regions from them. A set of HTBI primers served as the primers for a first-round RT-PCR of the TCR CDR3. TCRdb re-derived calls from the multiplex PCR reads in MiXCR, one entry per CDR3 protein. The repertoire holds roughly 700,000 distinct CDR3 sequences, with approximately 15% as singletons. Trimming stripped 1 base from V and 8 bases from J, with 12 bases between. Germline CDR1 SEHNR, CDR2 FQNEAQ (reference sequence). The CDR3 runs 13 residues. Sequenced: blood. The clonotype was recovered from a man between 45 and 60 years old with Graves' hyperthyroidism. J is TRBJ2-7 and V is TRBV7-9; TRBD2 is a possible D gene (5 bases). CDR3 nucleotides: TGTGCCAGCAGCTTAGTGGACTCTAAGCAGCAGTACTTC. Encoded protein: CASSLVDSKQQYF.